The T cell receptor (beta chain) described here comes from a study of human T cells and chemical hapten exposure. About the research overall: Patients, a majority of them female, were diagnosed with alopecia areata, totalis or universalis.

Individual cDNA molecules had unique molecular identifiers attached to them by the library. TCRdb reprocessed the RACE reads via MiXCR and lists one record per CDR3 protein. The repertoire holds about 350,000 distinct CDR3 sequences, with nearly 6.5% as singletons. V lost 0 bases to trimming and J lost 1 base, with 9 bases between them. The CDR3 runs to 15 residues. Per the germline V gene, CDR1 is SNHLY and CDR2 is FYNNEI. Sample time point: patch test 2, 6 weeks after DPC sensitization. The treatment here: therapeutic diphenylcyclopropenone sensitization with weekly scalp DPC. Drawing of blood took place ahead of applying each patch test. The study drew its donors from alopecia patients who were 18 to 70 years old and suitable for DPC.

Sequencing used whole blood, obtained in connection with sensitization to the hapten diphenylcyclopropenone (DPC). The chain uses TRBV2 and TRBJ1-2, with D perhaps TRBD1 (6 bases). The origin of this receptor is a woman between 18 and 29 years old with alopecia areata. Some clones in this sample may be carry-over from other donors' samples. CDR3 nucleotides: TGTGCCAGCAGTGAAGCGAGGGGGAATAACTATGGCTACACCTTC. Its translation is CASSEARGNNYGYTF. The full variable domain, its missing parts supplied by reference TRBV2 and TRBJ1-2, is EPEVTQTPSHQVTQMGQEVILRCVPISNHLYFYWYRQILGQKVEFLVSFYNNEISEKSEIFDDQFSVERPDGSNFTLKIRSTKLEDSAMYFCASSEARGNNYGYTFGSGTRLTVV.